The 11 T cell receptor beta chains given below trace back to one sample, sequenced in a study of immune evolution from preneoplasia to lung adenocarcinoma. Profiled with immunoSEQ multiplex PCR; TCRdb holds only in-frame clones, not every one. The table has fewer than 7,000 clones, 65% to 85% seen once. The source material was FFPE minimally invasive lung adenocarcinoma tissue. Every receptor here comes from a person aged 70 to 85 with lung adenocarcinoma.

V and J are TRBV19 and TRBJ1-2; 8 bases map to TRBD1. Germline CDR1 and CDR2: LNHDA and SQIVND (reference sequence). The CDR3 runs 12 residues. The trim removed 6 bases at V and 6 bases at J, leaving 3 bases unmatched. CDR3 residues: CASRDREHGYTF. The CDR3 region has the DNA TGTGCCAGTAGGGACAGGGAACATGGCTACACCTTC.

This rearrangement joins TRBV10-3 to TRBJ2-5; TRBD1 aligns across 7 bases. V was clipped by 8 bases and J by 4 bases; unmatched bases: 13. The CDR3 sequence is 15 residues long. CDR1 and CDR2 from the germline V gene are ENHRY and SYGVKD. CDR3 amino acids: CAIQSDRRVGETQYF. The CDR3 nucleotides read TGTGCCATCCAGTCGGACAGGCGGGTGGGAGAGACCCAGTACTTC.

V is TRBV11-1 and J is TRBJ2-1; 12 bases align to TRBD2. CDR1 and CDR2 (germline): SGHAT, FQDESV (reference sequence). The CDR3 loop spans 14 amino acids. The V and J ends lost 6 bases and 12 bases, in that order; junction bases with no gene match: 9. CDR3 DNA sequence: TGTGCCAGCAGTCATCAGACTAGCGGGGGTGGGCAGTTCTTC. Translating it yields CASSHQTSGGGQFF. The full variable domain, its missing parts supplied by reference TRBV11-1 and TRBJ2-1, is EAEVAQSPRYKITEKSQAVAFWCDPISGHATLYWYRQILGQGPELLVQFQDESVVDDSQLPKDRFSAERLKGVDSTLKIQPAELGDSAMYLCASSHQTSGGGQFFGPGTRLTVL.

This chain joins TRBV9 and TRBJ2-5; tentatively, D is TRBD1 or TRBD2 (6 bases each). Germline V gene data show CDR1 as SGDLS and CDR2 as YYNGEE. This CDR3 region has 17 residues. V was clipped by 4 bases and J by 5 bases, with 24 bases between them. The CDR3 nucleotides are TGTGCCAGCAGCCCCCGAGGGTCAGGGGCCGGAGGGGAGACCCAGTACTTC. As protein: CASSPRGSGAGGETQYF.

This clone has just a few counts. The chain couples TRBV28 to TRBJ2-7; 9 bases are shared with TRBD1. CDR1 and CDR2 from the germline V gene are MDHEN and SYDVKM. V lost 5 bases and J lost 4; bases outside the gene matches: 9. The CDR3 consists of 15 residues. This CDR3 reads CASSPGTGFGYEQYF. Here the CDR3 DNA reads TGTGCCAGCAGTCCAGGGACAGGGTTTGGGTACGAGCAGTACTTC.

The CDR3 reads CASSLTAGSYNEQFF. CDR3 coding DNA: TGTGCCAGCAGCTTAACAGCGGGCTCCTACAATGAGCAGTTCTTC. The chain joins TRBV11-3 to TRBJ2-1; D is possibly TRBD2 (6 bases). The CDR3 totals 15 residues. CDR1 and CDR2 from the germline V gene are SGHNT and YENEEA. Trimming removed 2 bases from V and 0 bases from J, with 8 bases in between.

This clone was found a few times. The gene calls are TRBV11-2 and TRBJ2-4; D is undetermined. The ends were cut back, 0 bases at V and 9 bases at J, with 12 bases in the middle. Looked up from germline, CDR1 is SGHAT and CDR2 is FQNNGV. The CDR3 extends over 14 amino acids. Here the CDR3 reads CASSLEKVSLIQYF. The CDR3 DNA reads TGTGCCAGCAGCTTAGAAAAGGTCTCTCTCATTCAGTACTTC.

The sample holds a few counts of this clone. The chain carries TRBV27 and TRBJ2-3; a possible D gene is TRBD2 (6 bases). The germline CDR1 and CDR2 sequences are MNHEY and SMNVEV (reference sequence). The ends were cut back, 2 bases at V and 3 bases at J, with 15 bases in the middle. The CDR3 is 16 amino acids. The CDR3 sequence is CASSLRGLTATDTQYF. CDR3 nucleotide sequence: TGTGCCAGCAGTTTAAGGGGACTGACTGCAACAGATACGCAGTATTTT.

Judged by abundance, this clone is medium-sized. V and J are TRBV19 and TRBJ2-4; D not resolved. Trimming shortened V by 3 bases and J by 7 bases, and 10 bases separated the two germline ends. This CDR3 is built from 13 residues. Germline CDR1 LNHDA, CDR2 SQIVND (reference sequence). Here the CDR3 DNA reads TGTGCCAGTAGTATTGACAAAGGCAACATTCAGTACTTC. Protein sequence: CASSIDKGNIQYF.

This chain links TRBV18 with TRBJ2-1; D is uncertain. V lost 3 bases and J 10 bases, leaving 19 bases between the germline ends. The germline CDR1 and CDR2 sequences are KGHSH and LQKENI. The CDR3 sequence is 15 residues long. CDR3 coding DNA: TGTGCCAGCTCACCTTACAGTCACGGTATGTCCGAGCAGTTCTTC. Protein sequence: CASSPYSHGMSEQFF.

The chain employs TRBV28 and TRBJ2-7, with D perhaps TRBD1 (5 bases). The ends were cut back, 6 bases at V and 2 bases at J, with 11 bases in the middle. There are 13 residues in the CDR3. Germline V gives CDR1 MDHEN, CDR2 SYDVKM. The CDR3 DNA reads as TGTGCCAGCAGGATAGACAGCACCTACGAGCAGTACTTC. Its translation is CASRIDSTYEQYF.